This TCR beta chain was profiled in a study of naive and memory T cell subsets. The germline V gene encodes CDR1 MDHEN and CDR2 SYDVKM. Between the trimmed V and J ends, which lost 4 bases and 4 bases, there was a span of 17 bases. The CDR3 consists of 16 residues. Sequential positive selection took CD4 T cells first, then CD8 T cells. Cells stained for CD3, CD4, CD8, CD45RA and CD27 were sorted into four subsets. Both TRBC1 and TRBC2 were covered by a beta constant-region primer of two equimolar oligonucleotides. The cDNA 3' end received a ligated single-stranded oligonucleotide carrying the SP2 primer and a 12-nucleotide UMI. The ligated cDNA underwent four PCR rounds using SP2 and nested alpha and beta constant-region primers. A single record per CDR3 protein comes from TCRdb applying MiXCR to the UMI-ligation and nested PCR reads. This table has approximately 89,000 distinct CDR3 sequences, 7% appearing once.

This clonotype has ten or more counts. Specimen: central memory CD4+ T cells from blood. This receptor was taken from a human donor in good health. The J gene is TRBJ2-1, the V gene TRBV28; D might be TRBD2 (6 bases). CDR3 amino acids: CASSSPLATFYNEQFF. As DNA, the CDR3 is TGTGCCAGCAGTTCTCCTCTAGCGACCTTTTACAATGAGCAGTTCTTC.